The TCR beta chain described here comes from a study of neurological immune-mediated disorders. This CDR3 comprises 11 residues. The V gene lost 1 base and the J gene lost 12 bases, with 7 bases spanning the gap. Germline assignment: CDR1 SGHTA and CDR2 FQGNSA. Synthesis of cDNA was accomplished via 5'RACE employing 10-nucleotide random UMIs. TCRdb processed the 5' RACE reads anew with MiXCR; each CDR3 protein has one entry. This table holds 87,000 or so distinct CDR3 sequences, roughly 3.5% found once. Points from the study as a whole: The greatest TCR clonal expansion appeared in HTLV-1-associated myelopathy and the smallest, falling below healthy controls, in multiple sclerosis. Across subjects, no CDR3 amino acid sequence appeared in expanded clones of more than one subject, a finding that suggested private repertoires in all groups.

Unsorted libraries were generated from 2 million PBMCs held at -80 degrees C. This clonotype came up many times. Its target is unknown. Source material: PBMCs. The sequence was collected from a woman aged 18-29 years with multiple sclerosis. This chain uses TRBV7-2 with TRBJ2-1, with D uncertain. The CDR3 loop reads CASSLDLLQFF. DNA of the CDR3: TGTGCCAGCAGCTTAGACTTACTGCAGTTCTTC.